Listed here are 15 T cell receptor beta chains from one sample, sequenced in a study of OX40 agonist ivuxolimab in advanced cancers. Using immunoSEQ multiplex PCR, the repertoire was profiled, and TCRdb retains in-frame clones only, with some absent. The sample records about 35,000 clones, roughly 80% being singletons. The starting material was CD4+ or CD8+ T cells sorted from blood, obtained in a trial of the OX40 agonist ivuxolimab. These receptors originate from an adult with an advanced solid tumor such as melanoma, head and neck, liver or kidney cancer.

This clone has a handful of counts. The rearrangement links TRBV6-4 to TRBJ1-2; 7 bases line up with TRBD1. This CDR3 spans 14 amino acids. V lost 5 bases and J lost 8; bases outside the gene matches: 11. Germline lookup yields CDR1 MRHNA and CDR2 SNTAGT. CDR3 DNA: TGTGCCAGCAGTTACGGCAGGGGGGTGGAAGGCTACACCTTC. It is translated as CASSYGRGVEGYTF.

This clone was detected only a few times. The chain combines TRBV5-1 with TRBJ2-7; possibly TRBD2 for D (7 bases). Germline V gene lookup returns CDR1 SGHRS and CDR2 YFSETQ. Trimming cost V 4 bases and J 2 bases, with 19 bases left between them. The CDR3 is 16 amino acids. The CDR3 DNA follows: TGCGCCAGCAGCCTGGGGGGGAGGACAGAGACCTACGAGCAGTACTTC. Protein sequence: CASSLGGRTETYEQYF.

The CDR3 spells CASSLDTGGASGNTIYF. In DNA, the CDR3 is TGCGCCAGCAGCTTGGATACAGGGGGCGCGTCGGGAAACACCATATATTTT. The chain joins TRBV5-1 to TRBJ1-3, with TRBD1 matching 9 bases. Per the germline V gene, CDR1 is SGHRS and CDR2 is YFSETQ. The CDR3 contains 17 residues. The trim removed 0 bases at V and 4 bases at J, leaving 8 bases unmatched.

Here the CDR3 DNA reads TGCGCCAGCAGCCTATCGGGGACAGCTAGCACAGATACGCAGTATTTT. Encoded protein: CASSLSGTASTDTQYF. The chain is built from TRBV5-1 and TRBJ2-3; TRBD1 matches 7 bases. The CDR3 consists of 16 residues. Germline trimming cut 4 bases from V and 0 bases from J; bases unmatched to any gene: 8. Germline loops: CDR1 SGHRS, CDR2 YFSETQ. The full variable domain, with the rest looked up from reference TRBV5-1 and TRBJ2-3, is KAGVTQTPRYLIKTRGQQVTLSCSPISGHRSVSWYQQTPGQGLQFLFEYFSETQRNKGNFPGRFSGRQFSNSRSEMNVSTLELGDSALYLCASSLSGTASTDTQYFGPGTRLTVL.

V gene TRBV6-6 combines with J gene TRBJ1-1, with D tentatively TRBD1 (5 bases). CDR3 size: 14 residues. V was cut by 3 bases and J by 5 bases, with 13 bases left in between. Germline assignment: CDR1 MNHNY and CDR2 SVGAGI (reference sequence). The CDR3 DNA reads as TGTGCCAGCAGTTATAGGGCGGGGGATACTGAAGCTTTCTTT. Translated: CASSYRAGDTEAFF.

V is TRBV11-2 and J is TRBJ2-1, with D perhaps assigned TRBD1 or TRBD2 (6 bases each). The CDR3 consists of 14 residues. The V gene's germline CDR1 is SGHAT and CDR2 FQNNGV. The V end lost 8 bases, the J end lost 6 bases, and 17 bases lay between the germline ends. CDR3 nucleotide sequence: TGTGCCAGCGGGCACGGGGGCAGCTTCAATGAGCAGTTCTTC. The encoded protein is CASGHGGSFNEQFF.

V is TRBV27 and J is TRBJ2-2; D uncertain. CDR3 length equals 17 residues. The germline gives CDR1 MNHEY, CDR2 SMNVEV (reference sequence). V was pared by 3 bases and J by 2 bases, with 16 bases between. The CDR3 here is CASSLGTIGHNTGELFF. The CDR3, as DNA: TGTGCCAGCAGTTTGGGAACAATCGGGCACAACACCGGGGAGCTGTTTTTT.

Only a few counts were recorded for this clone. This chain uses TRBV28 with TRBJ1-2, with D possibly matching TRBD1 (6 bases). Deletions cut 3 bases from V and 10 bases from J, with 21 bases between. This CDR3 is 15 amino acids long. The V gene's germline CDR1 is MDHEN and CDR2 SYDVKM. The CDR3 loop is CASSFVGTPSDDYTF. The CDR3 DNA sequence: TGTGCCAGCAGTTTCGTCGGGACACCGAGTGACGACTACACCTTC.

The V call is TRBV2, the J call TRBJ2-1; TRBD2 matches 7 bases. The CDR3 runs to 15 residues. V lost 5 bases and J lost 2; bases outside the gene matches: 6. CDR1 and CDR2 from the germline V gene are SNHLY and FYNNEI. CDR3 DNA sequence: TGTGCCAGCAGTCCGCCGGGACTACCCTACAATGAGCAGTTCTTC. This sequence encodes CASSPPGLPYNEQFF.

The chain employs TRBV7-3 and TRBJ1-2; weak D call: TRBD1 (5 bases). Looked up from germline, CDR1 is SGHTA and CDR2 is FQGTGA. CDR3 size: 13 residues. Trimming pared 4 bases from V and 8 bases from J, leaving 14 bases between. As DNA, the CDR3 is TGTGCCAGCAGCTCGGGACCTAGGGAAGGCTACACCTTC. Encoded protein: CASSSGPREGYTF. Looking up the rest from reference TRBV7-3 and TRBJ1-2 gives the full variable domain: GAGVSQTPSNKVTEKGKYVELRCDPISGHTALYWYRQSLGQGPEFLIYFQGTGAADDSGLPNDRFFAVRPEGSVSTLKIQRTERGDSAVYLCASSSGPREGYTFGSGTRLTVV.

The gene calls are TRBV7-6 and TRBJ2-7; 11 nucleotides agree with TRBD1. CDR1 SGHVS and CDR2 FNYEAQ come from the germline V gene. J gave up 4 bases and V 5 bases, and 7 bases lay outside the gene matches. The CDR3 totals 15 residues. The CDR3 DNA is TGTGCCAGCAGCGTACGAGGGACAGGGGGATACGAGCAGTACTTC. Amino acid sequence: CASSVRGTGGYEQYF.

To note about this clone: The germline gene is not matched at one end of the junction; a read error may be the cause. V gene TRBV27 combines with J gene TRBJ2-7, with 8 positions matching TRBD2. The CDR3 contains 12 residues. Looked up from germline, CDR1 is MNHEY and CDR2 is SMNVEV (reference sequence). The CDR3: CASSLAGGRWNF. The CDR3 DNA reads as TGTGCCAGCAGTTTAGCGGGGGGCCGGTGGAACTTC.

The chain is built from TRBV4-2 and TRBJ2-5; 10 nucleotides align to TRBD2. From germline, CDR1 is LGHNA and CDR2 YNFKEQ. V dropped 1 base and J dropped 5; count of bases not matched to a gene: 13. CDR3 length: 18 amino acids. CDR3 coding DNA: TGTGCCAGCAGCCAAGGACTAGCGGGTGGATCCCCCCGGGAGACCCAGTACTTC. Its translation: CASSQGLAGGSPRETQYF.

V gene TRBV5-1 combines with J gene TRBJ1-1; D is uncertain. The CDR3 sequence is 13 residues long. V lost 3 bases to trimming and J lost 4 bases, with 10 bases between them. CDR1 and CDR2 from the germline V gene are SGHRS and YFSETQ. The CDR3 reads CASSSDVLTEAFF. CDR3 DNA sequence: TGCGCCAGCAGCTCGGACGTACTCACTGAAGCTTTCTTT.

The chain joins TRBV27 to TRBJ2-6; possible D gene TRBD2, 6 bases. V was trimmed by 6 bases and J by 0 bases, leaving 12 bases between them. The CDR3 has 16 amino acids. CDR1 MNHEY and CDR2 SMNVEV come from the germline V gene (reference sequence). DNA for the CDR3: TGTGCCAGCAGCGGCGGCGGGATCTCTGGGGCCAACGTCCTGACTTTC. It yields the protein CASSGGGISGANVLTF.